The following is a T cell receptor beta chain sequence with its context. In the source study's methods: Reference gene primer amplification gave estimated nucleated cell counts. Profiling relied on immunoSEQ multiplex PCR, and the TCRdb table lists in-frame clones only, not all of them. That table supplies the V and J calls and clone size; D and trimming were determined from the DNA. The sample contains under 250,000 clones, over 70% of which appear only once. The data belong to a study of blood T cell repertoires in COVID-19. Study-level information: Both acute and convalescent COVID-19 samples were obtained from the United States, Italy and Spain.

The V and J ends lost 0 bases and 3 bases, in that order; junction bases with no gene match: 9. This CDR3 contains 16 residues. Germline V lookup: CDR1 SGHDT, CDR2 YYEEEE. This sequence originates from a woman in her seventies with acute or convalescent COVID-19. What was sequenced was peripheral blood. The V gene is TRBV5-6, the J gene TRBJ2-7; 7 nucleotides align to TRBD1. The CDR3 here is CASSLARQGPFYEQYF. CDR3 DNA: TGTGCCAGCAGCTTGGCCCGACAGGGTCCCTTCTACGAGCAGTACTTC. Using reference TRBV5-6 and TRBJ2-7 for the parts outside the CDR3, the full variable domain is DAGVTQSPTHLIKTRGQQVTLRCSPKSGHDTVSWYQQALGQGPQFIFQYYEEEERQRGNFPDRFSGHQFPNYSSELNVNALLLGDSALYLCASSLARQGPFYEQYFGPGTRLTVT.